This T cell receptor (beta chain) was sequenced in a study of T cell repertoires in cytomegalovirus infection. At the level of the study: Evidence of both CMV infection and a matching HLA type came from public TCR beta signatures.

TCRdb ran MiXCR on the reads and lists one entry per CDR3 protein. This sample has some 250,000 distinct CDR3 sequences; approximately 10% occur once, and the top ten carry roughly 16%. This clonotype has only one observation. A read error is possible here, since a much larger clone lies one base away. The receptor comes from a human donor in good health (CMV status not recorded). Some clones in this sample may be carry-over from other donors' samples. The specimen was PBMCs.

CDR3 DNA sequence: TGCAGTGCTAGAGAGAGACTAGGTACTTACGAGCAGTACTTC. Residues: CSARERLGTYEQYF. V gene TRBV20-1 combines with J gene TRBJ2-7, with D maybe TRBD2 (6 bases). With 0 bases removed from V and 4 bases from J, the gap between germline ends came to 13 bases. This CDR3 has 14 amino acids. CDR1 DFQATT and CDR2 SNEGSKA come from the germline V gene (reference sequence).